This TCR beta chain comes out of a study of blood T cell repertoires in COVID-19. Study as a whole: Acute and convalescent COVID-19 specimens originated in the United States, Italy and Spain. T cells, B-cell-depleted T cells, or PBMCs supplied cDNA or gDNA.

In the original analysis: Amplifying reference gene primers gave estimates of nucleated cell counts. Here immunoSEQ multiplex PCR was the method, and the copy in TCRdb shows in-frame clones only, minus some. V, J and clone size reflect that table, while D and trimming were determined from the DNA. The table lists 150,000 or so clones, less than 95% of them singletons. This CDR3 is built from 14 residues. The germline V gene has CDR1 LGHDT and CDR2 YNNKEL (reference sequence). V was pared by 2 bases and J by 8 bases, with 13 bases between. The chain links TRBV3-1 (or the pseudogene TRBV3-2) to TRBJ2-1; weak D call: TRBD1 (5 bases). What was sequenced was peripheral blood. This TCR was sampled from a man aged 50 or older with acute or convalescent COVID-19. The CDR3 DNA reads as TGTGCCAGCAGCCAAAAGGGGTCAGGGTATGAGCAGTTCTTC. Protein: CASSQKGSGYEQFF.